The 3 T cell receptor beta chains in this list originate from one sample, sequenced in a study of graft-versus-host responses after intestinal transplantation. CFSE-labeled responder cells (approximately 200,000) were plated with approximately 200,000 irradiated, violet-dye-labeled stimulator cells. This table comes from immunoSEQ multiplex PCR, and its TCRdb copy is limited to in-frame clones, with some not included. The profile covers under 15,000 clones, with 35% appearing a single time and roughly 3.2% taken by the ten largest. The sequences come from alloreactive CD8+ T cells from a mixed lymphocyte reaction culture, collected before intestinal transplant. Specified subset: CFSE-low proliferating T cells sorted from roughly 6-day pre-transplant mixed lymphocyte reaction (GvH or HvG direction). The receptors originated from a human patient who received an intestinal transplant.

The chain combines TRBV27 with TRBJ1-5; maybe TRBD1 (6 bases). Looked up from germline, CDR1 is MNHEY and CDR2 is SMNVEV (reference sequence). V lost 2 bases and J lost 1, with 6 bases in between. The CDR3 covers 14 residues. The CDR3 loop reads CASSLQGSNQPQHF. The CDR3 DNA follows: TGTGCCAGCAGTTTACAGGGGAGCAATCAGCCCCAGCATTTT.

This clone has a handful of counts. The chain employs TRBV7-9 and TRBJ2-7; D unresolved. Germline values: CDR1 SEHNR, CDR2 FQNEAQ (reference sequence). The CDR3 runs 14 residues. V was pared by 1 base and J by 0 bases, with 7 bases between. The CDR3 DNA is TGTGCCAGCAGCTTAGAAGACAACTCCTACGAGCAGTACTTC. This sequence encodes CASSLEDNSYEQYF.

This clone turned up a few times. This rearrangement joins TRBV6-1 to TRBJ2-7, with TRBD1 identical over 7 bases. V dropped 5 bases and J dropped 4; count of bases not matched to a gene: 8. The CDR3 has 14 amino acids. Germline-derived CDR1 and CDR2 are MNHNS and SASEGT. CDR3 sequence reads: CASSYGIRGYEQYF. The CDR3 coding sequence is TGTGCCAGCAGTTATGGAATCAGGGGGTACGAGCAGTACTTC.